Following are 13 T cell receptor beta chains from one sample sequenced in a study of blood T cell repertoires in COVID-19. This table comes from immunoSEQ multiplex PCR, and its TCRdb copy is limited to in-frame clones, with some not included. The repertoire holds 30,000 to 40,000 clones, with roughly 91% as singletons. The sample taken for sequencing was peripheral blood. The receptors were gathered from an elderly man with acute or convalescent COVID-19.

The rearrangement joins TRBV7-2 to TRBJ2-5, with a tentative D call TRBD2 (7 bases). This CDR3 has 15 residues. Germline V gene data show CDR1 as SGHTA and CDR2 as FQGNSA. The V gene lost 5 bases and the J gene lost 3 bases, with 16 bases spanning the gap. The CDR3 DNA reads TGTGCCAGCAGCCCTCCCGGAGGGGGGGAAGAGACCCAGTACTTC. The encoded protein is CASSPPGGGEETQYF.

This clone has only a few counts. The chain employs TRBV10-3 and TRBJ2-2; D gene uncertain. Germline values: CDR1 ENHRY, CDR2 SYGVKD. Trimming pared 4 bases from V and 5 bases from J, leaving 14 bases between. CDR3 length: 15 amino acids. CDR3 sequence (DNA): TGTGCCATCAGTGTAACCTCAGGCCGGACCGGGGAGCTGTTTTTT. Its translation: CAISVTSGRTGELFF.

The chain couples TRBV28 to TRBJ1-3; D is ambiguous. Germline-derived CDR1 and CDR2 are MDHEN and SYDVKM. Trimming stripped 7 bases from V and 0 bases from J, with 10 bases between. CDR3 length: 14 residues. In nucleotides, the CDR3 is TGTGCCAGCATGGCCAGTCACTCTGGAAACACCATATATTTT. Residues: CASMASHSGNTIYF.

This chain links TRBV28 with TRBJ1-1; D is unresolved. Trimming left V 11 bases short and J 5 bases short, with 15 bases between. CDR3 length: 12 amino acids. CDR1 and CDR2 (germline): MDHEN, SYDVKM. The CDR3 DNA reads TGTGCCCTTGGGGAGGGATTGACTGAAGCTTTCTTT. Residues: CALGEGLTEAFF.

This clone was detected only once. V and J are TRBV9 and TRBJ2-5; 11 nucleotides line up with TRBD2. Germline V gene data show CDR1 as SGDLS and CDR2 as YYNGEE. Losses at the gene ends were 3 bases for V and 5 bases for J; bases not matched to a gene: 9. The CDR3 covers 16 residues. The CDR3 sequence: CASSASSGGFYETQYF. CDR3 nucleotides: TGTGCCAGCAGCGCCTCTAGCGGGGGGTTTTACGAGACCCAGTACTTC.

The chain couples TRBV7-3 to TRBJ2-3, with TRBD2 identical over 7 bases. V trimming: 2 bases; J trimming: 12 bases; junction bases outside the gene matches: 5. Germline V gene data show CDR1 as SGHTA and CDR2 as FQGTGA. This CDR3 region has 12 residues. CDR3 bases: TGTGCCAGCAGCTTAGCGGGGGAAAAACAGTATTTT. It yields the protein CASSLAGEKQYF.

The gene calls are TRBV30 and TRBJ2-3; 9 bases agree with TRBD1. After removal of 0 bases from V and 4 bases from J, the junction contained 8 bases not matched to a gene. The CDR3 covers 16 residues. Germline V CDR1 and CDR2: GTSNPN, SVGIG (reference sequence). The CDR3 coding sequence is TGTGCCTGGAGTGTACCCGGGACAGGGAGGCCAGATACGCAGTATTTT. This gives the protein CAWSVPGTGRPDTQYF. Using reference TRBV30 and TRBJ2-3 for the parts outside the CDR3, the full variable domain is SQTIHQWPATLVQPVGSPLSLECTVEGTSNPNLYWYRQAAGRGLQLLFYSVGIGQISSEVPQNLSASRPQDRQFILSSKKLLLSDSGFYLCAWSVPGTGRPDTQYFGPGTRLTVL.

The count of this clone is one. The V gene is TRBV24-1, the J gene TRBJ2-2, with 9 positions matching TRBD1. With 10 bases clipped from V and 1 base from J, the junction kept 6 bases outside the gene matches. The V gene's germline CDR1 is KGHDR and CDR2 SFDVKD. The CDR3 has 15 residues. CDR3 loop: CATDPGQGNTGELFF. Here the CDR3 DNA reads TGTGCCACAGATCCGGGACAGGGGAACACCGGGGAGCTGTTTTTT.

This chain joins TRBV18 and TRBJ1-2; perhaps TRBD1 as D (6 bases). The V end was cut by 6 bases, the J end by 5 bases, with 19 bases between. This CDR3 contains 15 residues. Germline V CDR1 and CDR2: KGHSH, LQKENI. The CDR3 loop reads CASSETQGGGYGYTF. CDR3 nucleotides: TGTGCCAGCTCCGAGACCCAGGGAGGGGGATATGGCTACACCTTC.

The chain recombines TRBV4-2 with TRBJ2-7; 7 bases fit TRBD1. CDR3 length equals 13 residues. V trimming: 0 bases; J trimming: 11 bases; junction bases outside the gene matches: 7. The V gene's germline CDR1 is LGHNA and CDR2 YNFKEQ. DNA for the CDR3: TGTGCCAGCAGCCAAGAGGGACAGAGCCGCAAGTACTTC. Encoded protein: CASSQEGQSRKYF.

V gene TRBV28 combines with J gene TRBJ2-1; no definite D call. Trimming took off 6 bases at V and 8 bases at J, with 14 bases between the two ends. CDR1 is MDHEN and CDR2 is SYDVKM in the germline V gene. This CDR3 is built from 13 residues. The DNA for the CDR3 is TGTGCCAGCAGCCTTAGAGCGAGCGATGAGCAGTTCTTC. Residues: CASSLRASDEQFF. The whole variable domain, remainder taken from reference TRBV28 and TRBJ2-1, is DVKVTQSSRYLVKRTGEKVFLECVQDMDHENMFWYRQDPGLGLRLIYFSYDVKMKEKGDIPEGYSVSREKKERFSLILESASTNQTSMYLCASSLRASDEQFFGPGTRLTVL.

The V gene is TRBV28, the J gene TRBJ1-2; no clear D gene. This CDR3 region has 13 residues. Germline V gene lookup returns CDR1 MDHEN and CDR2 SYDVKM. V lost 2 bases and J 6 bases, leaving 10 bases between the germline ends. The CDR3 region is CASSLRWRDGYTF. The DNA for the CDR3 is TGTGCCAGCAGTTTAAGATGGCGGGATGGCTACACCTTC.

This clone is a singleton in its sample. The V call is TRBV5-8, the J call TRBJ2-7; TRBD2 might be the D (5 bases). The CDR3 runs to 15 residues. V dropped 0 bases and J dropped 4 bases, with 14 bases sitting between them. Germline assignment: CDR1 SGHTS and CDR2 YDEGEE. The CDR3 nucleotides are TGTGCCAGCAGCTTGGCCCCGGGAAAGGGATACGAGCAGTACTTC. Its protein is CASSLAPGKGYEQYF.